The source of this T cell receptor (beta chain) is a study of T-cell reconstitution after alpha-beta-depleted transplantation in children. Study-level points and caveats: Two months or so post-transplant, alpha-beta T cells reportedly derived from several hundred expanded graft clones. Newly made T cells mostly supplied T-cell counts and diversity one year after transplant.

Unique molecular identifiers featured in how the TCRbeta library was prepared. TCRdb fed the PCR reads into MiXCR, producing one record per CDR3 protein. Among a few hundred thousand distinct CDR3 sequences listed, 43% were seen once. Turning to this clonotype: Its antigen is as yet unknown.

The TCR comes from a girl aged 2-10 years with aplastic anemia, due to receive a stem cell transplant. The specimen comprised PBMCs, sampled before TCRalphabeta/CD19-depleted stem cell transplant.

The CDR3 DNA follows: TGCGCCAGCAGCTCGGCCTCCCCTCGCACCGGGGAGCTGTTTTTT. It yields the protein CASSSASPRTGELFF. The chain recombines TRBV5-1 with TRBJ2-2; no firm D call. Germline V gene lookup returns CDR1 SGHRS and CDR2 YFSETQ. The CDR3 contains 15 residues. V lost 3 bases and J 4 bases, leaving 13 bases between the germline ends.